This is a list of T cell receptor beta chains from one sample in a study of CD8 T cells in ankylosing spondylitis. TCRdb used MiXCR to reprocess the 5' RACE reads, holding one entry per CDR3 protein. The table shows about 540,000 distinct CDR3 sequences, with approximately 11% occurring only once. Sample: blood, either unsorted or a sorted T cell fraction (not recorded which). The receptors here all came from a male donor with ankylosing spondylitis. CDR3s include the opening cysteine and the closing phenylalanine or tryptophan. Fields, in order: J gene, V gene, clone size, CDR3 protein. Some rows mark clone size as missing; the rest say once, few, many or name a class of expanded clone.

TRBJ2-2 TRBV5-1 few CASSLMTSGVTGELFF
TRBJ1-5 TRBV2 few CASSGEGQPQHF
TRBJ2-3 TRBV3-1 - CASSQDPLDSTQYF
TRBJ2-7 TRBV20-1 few CSASEGAYDGNEQYF
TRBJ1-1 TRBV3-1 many CASSLLGVGEAFF
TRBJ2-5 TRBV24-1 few CATSDPVETSGGQETQYF
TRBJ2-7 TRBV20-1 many CSARPGLAAYEQYF
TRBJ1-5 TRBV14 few CASSRGSNQPQHF
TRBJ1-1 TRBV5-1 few CASSSTGALSTEAFF
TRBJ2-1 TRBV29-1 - CSASAGAYNEQFF
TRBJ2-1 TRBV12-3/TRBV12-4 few CASSLEVGGSSYNEQFF
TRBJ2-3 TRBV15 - CATSSIRGTSGRGDTQYF
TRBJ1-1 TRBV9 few CASRAGGGDTEAFF
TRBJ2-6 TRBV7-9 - CASSLALGSGANVLTF
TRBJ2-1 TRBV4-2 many CASSHSGGLAGVNEQFF
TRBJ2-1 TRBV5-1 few CATGREGRYNEQFF
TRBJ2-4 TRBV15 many CATSLRLALGNIQYF
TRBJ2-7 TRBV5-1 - CASRASGLGFGQYF
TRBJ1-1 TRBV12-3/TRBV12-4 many CASTRPQRNTEAFF
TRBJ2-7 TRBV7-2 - CASSPHPGVNYEQYF
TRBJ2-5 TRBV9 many CASGQFQGTQYF
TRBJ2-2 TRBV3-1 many CASSQRDGLWTGELFF
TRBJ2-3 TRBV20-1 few CSARDGLTASTDTQYF
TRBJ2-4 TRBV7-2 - CASSFAGDSGRLAKNIQYF
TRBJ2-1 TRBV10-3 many CAISWDAAGSYNEQFF
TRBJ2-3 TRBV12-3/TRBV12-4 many CASSLGAPLGGGSTDTQYF
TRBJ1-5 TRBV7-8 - CASSLAPWVQPQHF
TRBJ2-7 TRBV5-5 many CASSFGLEGEQYF
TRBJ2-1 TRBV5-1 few CASSSPRLAGYNEQFF
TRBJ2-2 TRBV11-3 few CASSLTNGPRTGELFF
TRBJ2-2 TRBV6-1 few CASRGTGRTGELFF
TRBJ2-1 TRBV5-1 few CASSPGGLIKGNEQFF
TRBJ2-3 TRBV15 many CATSRGGGTDTQYF
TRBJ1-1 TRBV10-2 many CASSVVQMNTEAFF
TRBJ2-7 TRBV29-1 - CSAGGGNPYEQYF
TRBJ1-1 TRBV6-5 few CASSYGGVKNTEAFF
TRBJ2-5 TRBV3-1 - CASSPPGVAPSPQYF
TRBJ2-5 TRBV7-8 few CASSSPSDSQETQYF
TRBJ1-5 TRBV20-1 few CSATPSGDSNQPQHF
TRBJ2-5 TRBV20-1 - CSARGPKTQYF
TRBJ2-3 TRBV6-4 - CASRGQNTDTQYF
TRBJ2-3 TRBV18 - CASSPDISPDTQYF
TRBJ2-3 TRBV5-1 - CASSLGPTGGSTDTQYF
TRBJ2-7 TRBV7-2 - CASSVTPGGISYEQYF
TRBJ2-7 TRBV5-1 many CASSPLGGPYEQYF
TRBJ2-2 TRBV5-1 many CASSIGHGNTGELFF